This section outlines one TCR beta chain sequence together with its context. Its antigen is undetermined. Using immunoSEQ multiplex PCR, the repertoire was profiled, and TCRdb retains in-frame clones only, with some absent. The repertoire holds tens of thousands of clones, 75% to 95% seen once, with around 10% in the top ten. This entry comes from a study of PD-1 blockade in classical Hodgkin lymphoma. The CDR3 loop spans 13 amino acids. From germline, CDR1 is SGHTA and CDR2 FQGNSA. Trimming removed 5 bases from V and 9 bases from J, with 14 bases in between. Study-level results: Patients with a complete response exhibited baseline diversity comparable to newly diagnosed patients.

Time point of the sample: cycle 4 day 1 (C4D1), after 6 weeks of nivolumab. Brentuximab vedotin exposure varied among the patients, all of whom had relapsed after autologous stem cell transplantation. V and J are TRBV7-2 and TRBJ1-3, with D unclear. The receptor was isolated from a human donor with classical Hodgkin lymphoma. The sequencing used peripheral blood mononuclear cells (PBMCs), collected before the fourth cycle of nivolumab. The CDR3: CASSATRSGTIYF. The CDR3 region has the DNA TGTGCCAGCAGCGCGACGCGATCGGGCACCATATATTTT.